One sample yielded the 29 T cell receptor beta chains listed below, sequenced in a study of blood T cell repertoires in COVID-19. Repertoires were generated with immunoSEQ multiplex PCR, while TCRdb's copy carries only in-frame clones and drops some. The sample yields some 270,000 clones, around nine tenths seen once. The specimen was PBMCs or T cells enriched from blood (not recorded which). The receptors were sampled from a woman aged 55 to 70 who had recovered from COVID-19.

V is TRBV9 and J is TRBJ2-5, with 7 nucleotides matching TRBD1. Trimming cost V 3 bases and J 2 bases; bases outside gene matches: 1. The CDR3 loop spans 13 amino acids. Germline CDR1 and CDR2: SGDLS and YYNGEE. DNA for the CDR3: TGTGCCAGCAGCGAGGGACAGCAAGAGACCCAGTACTTC. Translation gives CASSEGQQETQYF. Combining the CDR3 with reference TRBV9 and TRBJ2-5 gives the whole variable domain DSGVTQTPKHLITATGQRVTLRCSPRSGDLSVYWYQQSLDQGLQFLIQYYNGEERAKGNILERFSAQQFPDLHSELNLSSLELGDSALYFCASSEGQQETQYFGPGTRLLVL.

The count of this clone is one. The rearrangement links TRBV18 to TRBJ1-1; TRBD1 matches 8 bases. The V and J ends lost 4 bases and 4 bases, in that order; junction bases with no gene match: 17. Germline V CDR1 and CDR2: KGHSH, LQKENI. The CDR3 sequence is 18 residues long. The CDR3 DNA follows: TGTGCCAGCTCACGATTCGATTTTCAGGGGGCGGAGGGCACTGAAGCTTTCTTT. Translating gives CASSRFDFQGAEGTEAFF.

The rearrangement links TRBV28 to TRBJ1-2; tentative D call: TRBD1 (6 bases). V was pared by 1 base and J by 3 bases, with 18 bases between. This CDR3 contains 17 residues. Germline CDR1 and CDR2: MDHEN and SYDVKM. The CDR3 DNA follows: TGTGCCAGCAGTTTATCCGGGAAGTTGGGGGCGGACTATGGCTACACCTTC. This gives the protein CASSLSGKLGADYGYTF.

J is TRBJ1-1 and V is TRBV9, with D possibly being TRBD1 (5 bases). Germline values: CDR1 SGDLS, CDR2 YYNGEE. CDR3 length equals 13 residues. Trimming shortened V by 4 bases and J by 1 base, and 8 bases separated the two germline ends. The chain's CDR3 is CASSRQPNTEAFF. CDR3 bases: TGTGCCAGCAGCCGACAGCCGAACACTGAAGCTTTCTTT.

The V and J genes are TRBV29-1 and TRBJ1-3; 7 bases match TRBD1. The CDR3 runs to 15 residues. Germline CDR1 and CDR2: SQVTM and ANQGSEA. V lost 7 bases, J lost 2 bases, and 11 bases stayed unmatched. DNA for the CDR3: TGCAGCGCGATCCCGTTTACAGGGGCTGGAAACACCATATATTTT. Protein product: CSAIPFTGAGNTIYF.

V and J are TRBV30 and TRBJ1-5; D remains ambiguous. The CDR3 runs to 14 residues. V dropped 0 bases and J dropped 6 bases, with 12 bases sitting between them. CDR1 is GTSNPN and CDR2 is SVGIG in the germline V gene (reference sequence). CDR3 nucleotide sequence: TGTGCCTGGAGTGTGGGAGGGAACAGTCAGCCCCAGCATTTT. Amino acid sequence: CAWSVGGNSQPQHF.

The chain employs TRBV2 and TRBJ1-3; D is unresolved. The CDR3 runs 14 residues. V gave up 4 bases and J gave up 2 bases, with 9 bases separating them. Germline lookup yields CDR1 SNHLY and CDR2 FYNNEI. The CDR3 DNA reads TGTGCCAGCAGTGGAGTAGGAGCTGGAAACACCATATATTTT. As protein: CASSGVGAGNTIYF.

The genes are TRBV5-1 and TRBJ1-5, with TRBD1 matching over 7 bases. Trimming removed 4 bases from V and 7 bases from J; junction bases left unmatched: 8. Per the germline V gene, CDR1 is SGHRS and CDR2 is YFSETQ. This CDR3 region has 14 residues. CDR3 nucleotide sequence: TGCGCCAGCAGCCCGATCGACAGGGAACAGCCCCAGCATTTT. This encodes CASSPIDREQPQHF.

The chain recombines TRBV5-4 with TRBJ1-2, with a tentative D call TRBD1 (5 bases). The CDR3 is made up of 16 amino acids. V was shortened by 0 bases and J by 4 bases, with 16 bases between the two germline ends. The germline gives CDR1 SGHNT, CDR2 YYREEE (reference sequence). CDR3 sequence reads: CASSLGLAGPIYGYTF. The CDR3 DNA reads as TGTGCCAGCAGCTTGGGATTGGCAGGGCCTATCTATGGCTACACCTTC. The entire variable domain, with the rest obtained from reference TRBV5-4 and TRBJ1-2, is as follows: ETGVTQSPTHLIKTRGQQVTLRCSSQSGHNTVSWYQQALGQGPQFIFQYYREEENGRGNFPPRFSGLQFPNYSSELNVNALELDDSALYLCASSLGLAGPIYGYTFGSGTRLTVV.

The V call is TRBV18, the J call TRBJ1-5, with 7 bases matching TRBD1. CDR3 length equals 14 residues. V gave up 4 bases and J gave up 7 bases; unmatched junction bases: 7. Germline V gene data show CDR1 as KGHSH and CDR2 as LQKENI. The chain's CDR3 is CASSRDRVEQPQHF. The CDR3, as DNA: TGTGCCAGCTCACGAGACAGGGTCGAGCAGCCCCAGCATTTT.

This chain joins TRBV6-6 and TRBJ1-1; 9 bases line up with TRBD1. The CDR3 length is 14 residues. CDR1 MNHNY and CDR2 SVGAGI come from the germline V gene (reference sequence). Trimming took 5 bases from V and 10 from J; bases not matched to a gene: 11. The CDR3 DNA follows: TGTGCCAGCAGTCCCTCGACAGGGGGAAGGATAGCTTTCTTT. Encoded protein: CASSPSTGGRIAFF.

The J gene is TRBJ1-2, the V gene TRBV28; D unresolved. The CDR3 covers 15 residues. V was pared by 5 bases and J by 0 bases, with 13 bases between. Germline V lookup: CDR1 MDHEN, CDR2 SYDVKM. CDR3 sequence reads: CASSTRSNSNYGYTF. The CDR3 nucleotides are TGTGCCAGCAGTACCCGGTCCAATTCTAACTATGGCTACACCTTC.

The chain couples TRBV28 to TRBJ2-7; 9 bases are shared with TRBD1. Germline CDR1 is MDHEN and CDR2 is SYDVKM. The V and J ends lost 6 bases and 4 bases, in that order; junction bases with no gene match: 7. The CDR3 covers 14 residues. The CDR3 DNA reads TGTGCCAGCAGGGAGGGACAGGGTATTTACGAGCAGTACTTC. This codes for CASREGQGIYEQYF.

This rearrangement joins TRBV5-1 to TRBJ2-2, with 8 bases matching TRBD1. The CDR3 runs to 15 residues. Germline V gene data show CDR1 as SGHRS and CDR2 as YFSETQ. The V segment lost 4 bases and the J segment 0 bases; nucleotides outside the gene matches: 2. Here the CDR3 DNA reads TGCGCCAGCAGCCCCAGGGGGCCGAACACCGGGGAGCTGTTTTTT. This encodes CASSPRGPNTGELFF.

This chain connects TRBV3-1 (or the pseudogene TRBV3-2) to TRBJ2-7; 9 bases are a match to TRBD1. The CDR3 extends over 14 amino acids. V gave up 6 bases and J gave up 5 bases; unmatched junction bases: 8. Germline V gene sequence: CDR1 LGHDT, CDR2 YNNKEL (reference sequence). In DNA, the CDR3 is TGTGCCAGCAGGGGACAGGGCGGTACCCACGAGCAGTACTTC. It codes for CASRGQGGTHEQYF.

The chain joins TRBV21-1 to TRBJ2-7; TRBD2 is the table's D call, not checked against the DNA. TRBV21-1 is shown as a pseudogene. This CDR3 is built from 14 residues. The chain's CDR3 is CASSKVPVTYEQYF. DNA for the CDR3: TGTGCCAGCAGCAAAGTCCCCGTTACCTACGAGCAGTACTTC.

The chain employs TRBV5-1 and TRBJ2-1; 15 positions match TRBD2. J gave up 7 bases and V 3 bases, and 5 bases lay outside the gene matches. The CDR3 totals 16 residues. The germline V gene encodes CDR1 SGHRS and CDR2 YFSETQ. CDR3 in DNA: TGCGCCAGCAGCTCATCCGGGACTAGCGGGAGGAATGAGCAGTTCTTC. As protein: CASSSSGTSGRNEQFF.

This clone was found once. The CDR3 region has the DNA TGTGCCAGCACCCTAAAGGCGGCAGGGGGCGCTGGCTACACCTTC. Translated, it gives CASTLKAAGGAGYTF. The rearrangement links TRBV6-5 to TRBJ1-2; TRBD1 agrees at 8 bases. The CDR3 is 15 residues long. Germline values: CDR1 MNHEY, CDR2 SVGAGI. V lost 7 bases, J lost 7 bases, and 14 bases stayed unmatched.

The rearrangement uses TRBV9 and TRBJ1-6; D is possibly TRBD1 (6 bases). The V end was cut by 4 bases, the J end by 1 base, with 6 bases between. CDR3 length equals 14 residues. Germline V gives CDR1 SGDLS, CDR2 YYNGEE. This CDR3 reads CASSTGSYNSPLHF. In nucleotides, the CDR3 is TGTGCCAGCAGCACAGGGTCCTATAATTCACCCCTCCACTTT.

The CDR3 region is CASRGTVSLVEHF. The CDR3 bases are TGTGCCAGCAGGGGGACAGTATCCCTCGTGGAGCATTTT. The chain carries TRBV27 and TRBJ1-5, with 7 bases matching TRBD1. This CDR3 has 13 amino acids. CDR1 and CDR2 from the germline V gene are MNHEY and SMNVEV (reference sequence). V was pared by 6 bases and J by 14 bases, with 13 bases of the junction left unmatched.

This clone occurred once. The chain is built from TRBV27 and TRBJ1-5; D perhaps matches TRBD1 (6 bases). The CDR3 loop spans 13 amino acids. V was shortened by 5 bases and J by 6 bases, with 11 bases between the two germline ends. In germline, CDR1 is MNHEY, CDR2 SMNVEV (reference sequence). In nucleotides, the CDR3 is TGTGCCAGCAGTCCCAGGGGTCCTCAGCCCCAGCATTTT. This sequence encodes CASSPRGPQPQHF.

V gene TRBV5-1 combines with J gene TRBJ1-6, with unresolved D. V gave up 4 bases and J gave up 8 bases, with 13 bases separating them. CDR3 length: 14 amino acids. Germline CDR1 reads SGHRS; CDR2 reads YFSETQ. CDR3 amino acids: CASSVRTVDSPLHF. The CDR3 DNA reads as TGCGCCAGCAGCGTAAGGACTGTGGATTCACCCCTCCACTTT.

The V call is TRBV5-1, the J call TRBJ1-4; weak D call: TRBD1 (6 bases). The CDR3 consists of 14 residues. Per germline, CDR1 SGHRS and CDR2 YFSETQ. The germline V and J ends were trimmed by 4 bases and 6 bases, with 13 bases remaining between them. The CDR3 here is CASSTDRIDEKLFF. The CDR3 coding sequence is TGCGCCAGCAGCACCGACAGGATCGATGAAAAACTGTTTTTT.

V usage is TRBV19 and J usage is TRBJ1-4, with 8 positions matching TRBD1. Looked up from germline, CDR1 is LNHDA and CDR2 is SQIVND (reference sequence). The CDR3 totals 15 residues. V was pared by 6 bases and J by 7 bases, with 10 bases of the junction left unmatched. The CDR3 DNA is TGTGCCAGTAGCACCGGGACAGGCCTAATTGAAAAACTGTTTTTT. It yields the protein CASSTGTGLIEKLFF.

V usage is TRBV11-2 and J usage is TRBJ2-1, with 7 bases that match TRBD2. Trimming cost V 3 bases and J 5 bases; bases outside gene matches: 7. The CDR3 has 15 amino acids. Germline V CDR1 and CDR2: SGHAT, FQNNGV. The CDR3 loop is CASSFLGLSHNEQFF. As DNA, the CDR3 is TGTGCCAGCAGCTTTCTGGGACTATCTCACAATGAGCAGTTCTTC. Together with reference TRBV11-2 and TRBJ2-1, the CDR3 gives the full variable domain: EAGVAQSPRYKIIEKRQSVAFWCNPISGHATLYWYQQILGQGPKLLIQFQNNGVVDDSQLPKDRFSAERLKGVDSTLKIQPAKLEDSAVYLCASSFLGLSHNEQFFGPGTRLTVL.

The J gene is TRBJ1-1, the V gene TRBV30; D gene ambiguous. The CDR3 has 14 residues. Trimming took 2 bases from V and 0 from J, leaving 10 bases between them. CDR1 GTSNPN and CDR2 SVGIG come from the germline V gene (reference sequence). The CDR3, as DNA: TGTGCCTGGAGTTTGGGCCCCATGAACACTGAAGCTTTCTTT. Amino acids: CAWSLGPMNTEAFF.

CDR3 in DNA: TGTGCCAGCAGCTCACAGGGGAATCTAGCCAAAAACATTCAGTACTTC. Amino acid sequence: CASSSQGNLAKNIQYF. J is TRBJ2-4 and V is TRBV7-9; 7 nucleotides match TRBD1. From germline, CDR1 is SEHNR and CDR2 FQNEAQ (reference sequence). J was trimmed by 0 bases and V by 4 bases; bases with no gene match: 6. This CDR3 is built from 16 residues.

In this sample, this clone turned up once. The rearrangement joins TRBV21-1 to TRBJ1-5; the tabulated D call, TRBD1, remains unverified against the DNA. TRBV21-1 represents a pseudogene. This CDR3 region has 15 residues. The DNA of the CDR3 is TGTGCCAGCAGCGAAAAGGACAGGGTCGATCAGCCCCAGCATTTT. Translating gives CASSEKDRVDQPQHF.

The chain couples TRBV5-5 to TRBJ1-5, with D possibly TRBD1 on 5 matching bases. Trimming removed 0 bases at V and 7 bases at J, with 8 bases between. Germline-derived CDR1 and CDR2 are SGHKS and YYEKEE (reference sequence). The CDR3 sequence is 13 residues long. CDR3 amino acids: CASSLAGHQPQHF. For the CDR3, the DNA is TGTGCCAGCAGCTTGGCAGGGCACCAGCCCCAGCATTTT.